The present T cell receptor beta chain was sequenced within a study of blood T cells in healthy people across ages. General study points: Observed TCR beta diversity per million T cells went down as age went up. This fall followed a roughly linear course with age.

Germline loops: CDR1 KGHDR, CDR2 SFDVKD. The CDR3 contains 15 residues. Trimming took 2 bases from V and 8 from J, leaving 15 bases between them. On this clonotype: Antigen unknown.

For the second PCR, which ran for about 6 to 11 cycles, a sample-barcoded 5' primer and a J-beta primer mix were used. In TCRdb, the 5' RACE reads were re-called with MiXCR into one record per CDR3 protein. The sample carries around 1,000,000 distinct CDR3 sequences, approximately 25% recorded once. In addition, the sample was reused for a study of T cells of mothers and their children.

Sequenced input: blood. The V call is TRBV24-1, the J call TRBJ2-1; no firm D call. This receptor was identified in a girl aged 2-15 years in good health. The CDR3 DNA follows: TGTGCCACCAGTGATTCCCCGGCCCGGGTGGATGAGCAGTTCTTC. Residues: CATSDSPARVDEQFF.